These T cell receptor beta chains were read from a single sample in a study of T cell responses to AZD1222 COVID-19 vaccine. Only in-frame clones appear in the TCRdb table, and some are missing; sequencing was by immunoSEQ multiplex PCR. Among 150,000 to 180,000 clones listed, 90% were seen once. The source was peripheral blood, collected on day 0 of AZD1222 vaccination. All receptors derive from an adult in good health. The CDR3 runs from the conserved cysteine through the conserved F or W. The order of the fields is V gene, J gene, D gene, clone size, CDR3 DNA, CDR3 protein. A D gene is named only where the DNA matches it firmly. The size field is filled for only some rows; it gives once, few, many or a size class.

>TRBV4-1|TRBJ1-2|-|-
TGCGCCAGCAGCCATGGTGATAACTATGGCTACACCTTC
CASSHGDNYGYTF
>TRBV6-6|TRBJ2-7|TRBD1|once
TGTGCCAGCAGAGGACAGGGATTATCCTACGAGCAGTACTTC
CASRGQGLSYEQYF
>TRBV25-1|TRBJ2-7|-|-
TGTGCCACCGCAGACAGGACGGTAAGCTCCTACGAGCAGTACTTC
CATADRTVSSYEQYF
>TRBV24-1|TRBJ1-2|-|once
TGTGCCACCAGTGGTCAGGGCCAAGAGGGCTACACCTTC
CATSGQGQEGYTF
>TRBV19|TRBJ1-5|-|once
TGTGCCAGTACCCAGTCGAGGCCAGGCCCTAATCAGCCCCAGCATTTT
CASTQSRPGPNQPQHF
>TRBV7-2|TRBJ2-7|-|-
TGTGCCAGCAGCTTAGCCGCCAGGGGGGCTACCTACGAGCAGTACTTC
CASSLAARGATYEQYF
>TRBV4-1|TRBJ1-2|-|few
TGCGCCAGCAGCCAAAAAGGGACCGCCGAATACTATGGCTACACCTTC
CASSQKGTAEYYGYTF
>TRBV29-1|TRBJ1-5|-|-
TGCAGCGTTGAAGATGGGGGGGATCAGCCCCAGCATTTT
CSVEDGGDQPQHF
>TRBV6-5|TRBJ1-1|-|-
TGTGCCAGCCGAGGGAAAAGGGTGGTGAACACTGAAGCTTTCTTT
CASRGKRVVNTEAFF
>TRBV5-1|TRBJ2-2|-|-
TGCGCCAGCAGCTTGGGGGCCGGGGAGCTGTTTTTT
CASSLGAGELFF
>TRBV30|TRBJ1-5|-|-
TGTGCCTGGAGTGTACAAATCGGGACACTACGCCAGCCCCAGCATTTT
CAWSVQIGTLRQPQHF
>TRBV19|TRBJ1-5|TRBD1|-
TGTGCCAGTAGTTTCGACAGGGGGAGCAATCAGCCCCAGCATTTT
CASSFDRGSNQPQHF
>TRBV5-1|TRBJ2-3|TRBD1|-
TGCGCCAGCAGCTCGAACAGGGGCCCAGATACGCAGTATTTT
CASSSNRGPDTQYF
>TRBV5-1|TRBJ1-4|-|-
TGCGCCAGCAGCTTGGAAGCGATTAATGAAAAACTGTTTTTT
CASSLEAINEKLFF
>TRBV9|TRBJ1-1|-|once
TGTGCCAGCAGCGTAGGACCTAGGAACACTGAAGCTTTCTTT
CASSVGPRNTEAFF
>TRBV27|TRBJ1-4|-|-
TGTGCCAGCAGTTTAAAAGGGTCTCGTGAAAAACTGTTTTTT
CASSLKGSREKLFF
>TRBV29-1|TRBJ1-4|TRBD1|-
TGCAGCGTTGGAGAGGGGGCGCGGGGACTGTTTTTT
CSVGEGARGLFF
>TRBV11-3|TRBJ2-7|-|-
TGTGCCAGCAGCCAGGTAGGGGGCTCCTACGAGCAGTACTTC
CASSQVGGSYEQYF
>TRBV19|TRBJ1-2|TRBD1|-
TGTGCCAGTAGTATTCGGACAGGGCCGCATAACTATGGCTACACCTTC
CASSIRTGPHNYGYTF
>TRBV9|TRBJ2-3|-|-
TGTGCCAGCAGCGTACGATCGGACGGGGAGTATACGCAGTATTTT
CASSVRSDGEYTQYF
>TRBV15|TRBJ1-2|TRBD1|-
TGTGCCACCAGCAACCGGGACAGTGCCTATGGCTACACCTTC
CATSNRDSAYGYTF
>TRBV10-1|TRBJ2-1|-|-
TGCGCCAGCAGTGAGTCGGGCTCTGGACGGATCGAGCAGTTCTTC
CASSESGSGRIEQFF
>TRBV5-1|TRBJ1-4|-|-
TGCGCCAGCAGCTTGGAAGGCCACGGTGAAAAACTGTTTTTT
CASSLEGHGEKLFF
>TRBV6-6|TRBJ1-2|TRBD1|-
TGTGCCAGCAGTTATGACAGGGCTAACTATGGCTACACCTTC
CASSYDRANYGYTF
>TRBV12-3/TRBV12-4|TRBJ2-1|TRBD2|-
TGTGCCAGCAGTTCAGGACTAGGAGGTGAGCAGTTCTTC
CASSSGLGGEQFF
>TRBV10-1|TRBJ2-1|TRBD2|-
TGCGCCAGCAGTGGACTAGGGAGGGGTGAGCAGTTCTTC
CASSGLGRGEQFF
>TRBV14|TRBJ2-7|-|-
TGTGCCAGCAGCCAAACGAGGGTTTACGAGCAGTACTTC
CASSQTRVYEQYF
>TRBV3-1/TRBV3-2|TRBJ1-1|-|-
TGTGCCAGCAGCCAAGGGCTAGCCCGGAACACTGAAGCTTTCTTT
CASSQGLARNTEAFF
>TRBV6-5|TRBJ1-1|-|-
TGTGCCAGCAGTTACGACAGGACGGGGATCGGGGCTTTCTTT
CASSYDRTGIGAFF
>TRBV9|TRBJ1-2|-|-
TGTGCCAGCAGCGGAAGTCCGCCGCCCTCCTTC
CASSGSPPPSF
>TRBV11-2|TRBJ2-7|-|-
TGTGCCAGCAGCCCCCTTGCCTTAAGCTCCTACGAGCAGTACTTC
CASSPLALSSYEQYF
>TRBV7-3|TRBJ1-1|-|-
TGTGCCAGCAGCTTGTGGGGGTTGAACACTGAAGCTTTCTTT
CASSLWGLNTEAFF
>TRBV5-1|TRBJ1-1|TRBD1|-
TGCGCCAGCAGCTTGGTGCGGCAGGGGGCCACTGAAGCTTTCTTT
CASSLVRQGATEAFF
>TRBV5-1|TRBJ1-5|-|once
TGCGCCCTCAGCAGACCTAGGGATCGCAATCAGCCCCAGCATTTT
CALSRPRDRNQPQHF
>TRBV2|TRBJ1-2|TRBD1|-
TGTGCCAGCATTGACCGGACAGGGACTAACTATGGCTACACCTTC
CASIDRTGTNYGYTF
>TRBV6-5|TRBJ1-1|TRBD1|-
TGTGCCAGCAGTTACGTACAGGGGTTCACTGAAGCTTTCTTT
CASSYVQGFTEAFF
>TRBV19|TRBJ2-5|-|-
TGTGCCAGTAGTATAGAGGGCAGTTACCAAGAGACCCAGTACTTC
CASSIEGSYQETQYF
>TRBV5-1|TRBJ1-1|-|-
TGCGCCAGCGAACAGGGCTTGAGGAACACTGAAGCTTTCTTT
CASEQGLRNTEAFF
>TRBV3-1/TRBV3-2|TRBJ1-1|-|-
TGTGCCAGCAGCCACGGGACGATTTACTTGGAAGCTTTCTTT
CASSHGTIYLEAFF
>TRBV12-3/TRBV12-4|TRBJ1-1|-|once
TGTGCCAGCAGTTTTCAAGGGGGAACTGAAGCTTTCTTT
CASSFQGGTEAFF
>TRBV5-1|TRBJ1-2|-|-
TGCGCCAGCAGCTTGGGGGACCATCTCTATGGCTACACCTTC
CASSLGDHLYGYTF
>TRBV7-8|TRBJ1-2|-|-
TGTGCCAGCAGCTTAAAACCCGCGGGGCGCTACACCTTC
CASSLKPAGRYTF
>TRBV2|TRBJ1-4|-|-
TGTGCCAGCAGGGCCCGAGGGGGGGAAGGGGAAAAACTGTTTTTT
CASRARGGEGEKLFF
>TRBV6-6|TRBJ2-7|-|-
TGTGCCAGCAGTTACTCCGGCGGGCCCGACTACGAGCAGTACTTC
CASSYSGGPDYEQYF